These 27 T cell receptor beta chains were sequenced from one sample in a study of blood T cell repertoires in COVID-19. Assay: immunoSEQ multiplex PCR; the TCRdb copy retains only in-frame clones and omits some. This sample has some 220,000 clones, with roughly 86% found just once. Sequencing input: peripheral blood. Receptors were obtained from a man between 45 and 60 years old with acute or convalescent COVID-19.

This chain uses TRBV19 with TRBJ2-1; the match to TRBD2 covers 8 bases. The CDR3 totals 17 residues. The junction had 15 bases not matched to a gene; V was cut back by 4 bases and J by 7 bases. In germline, CDR1 is LNHDA, CDR2 SQIVND (reference sequence). The CDR3 is CASSKPVFGTRGNEQFF. The DNA for the CDR3 is TGTGCCAGTAGTAAGCCGGTGTTTGGGACTAGGGGGAATGAGCAGTTCTTC.

The genes are TRBV5-1 and TRBJ2-1, with 14 bases fitting TRBD2. This CDR3 region has 15 residues. CDR1 and CDR2 (germline): SGHRS, YFSETQ. V trimming: 4 bases; J trimming: 6 bases; junction bases outside the gene matches: 3. The CDR3 loop is CASSPGLAGANEQFF. DNA for the CDR3: TGCGCCAGCAGCCCGGGACTAGCGGGGGCCAATGAGCAGTTCTTC.

The chain has TRBV29-1 and TRBJ2-7; 8 bases are shared with TRBD2. V lost 5 bases and J lost 10; bases outside the gene matches: 10. The CDR3 length is 12 residues. Germline CDR1 reads SQVTM; CDR2 reads ANQGSEA. The CDR3 region is CSVIVGGAEQYF. As DNA, the CDR3 is TGCAGCGTTATCGTCGGGGGGGCTGAACAGTACTTC.

The table lists this clone with a few counts. The chain links TRBV6-6 to TRBJ1-1; D not resolved. V lost 5 bases and J 5 bases, leaving 12 bases between the germline ends. The CDR3 spans 13 residues. Germline V gene sequence: CDR1 MNHNY, CDR2 SVGAGI (reference sequence). The chain's CDR3 is CASSPEYRTEAFF. CDR3 coding DNA: TGTGCCAGCAGTCCCGAATATAGAACTGAAGCTTTCTTT.

This sequence joins TRBV19 and TRBJ2-4; 9 nucleotides align to TRBD1. CDR1 LNHDA and CDR2 SQIVND come from the germline V gene (reference sequence). The junction had 11 bases not matched to a gene; V was cut back by 7 bases and J by 1 base. The CDR3 has 17 residues. The CDR3 reads CASTGDRAKEAKNIQYF. The DNA of the CDR3 is TGTGCCAGTACCGGGGACAGGGCAAAGGAGGCCAAAAACATTCAGTACTTC. Filled out from reference TRBV19 and TRBJ2-4, the complete variable domain reads DGGITQSPKYLFRKEGQNVTLSCEQNLNHDAMYWYRQDPGQGLRLIYYSQIVNDFQKGDIAEGYSVSREKKESFPLTVTSAQKNPTAFYLCASTGDRAKEAKNIQYFGAGTRLSVL.

The chain links TRBV10-3 to TRBJ2-7, with D tentatively TRBD1 (5 bases). CDR1 is ENHRY and CDR2 is SYGVKD in the germline V gene. The V end lost 8 bases, the J end lost 1 base, and 12 bases lay between the germline ends. The CDR3 is made up of 13 amino acids. Written as DNA, the CDR3 is TGTGCCATCGGGGCATCTAGTTCCTACGAGCAGTACTTC. Translating it yields CAIGASSSYEQYF.

The rearrangement uses TRBV13 and TRBJ2-1; 9 bases are shared with TRBD2. The V gene end was trimmed by 4 bases and the J gene end by 5 bases; junction bases not matched to a gene: 9. CDR3 size: 16 residues. Germline V gene data show CDR1 as PRHDT and CDR2 as FYEKMQ (reference sequence). CDR3 protein: CASSYGGGALHNEQFF. Here the CDR3 DNA reads TGTGCCAGCAGCTATGGCGGGGGGGCCTTACACAATGAGCAGTTCTTC.

The V call is TRBV4-1, the J call TRBJ1-1, with a possible D match to TRBD1 (6 bases). Trimming cost V 4 bases and J 2 bases, with 20 bases left between them. Germline V gene lookup returns CDR1 MGHRA and CDR2 YSYEKL. This CDR3 is 17 amino acids long. Written as DNA, the CDR3 is TGCGCCAGCAGCCGCAAACCCACAGGGTTGTCTAACACTGAAGCTTTCTTT. Residues: CASSRKPTGLSNTEAFF.

The rearrangement links TRBV12-5 to TRBJ1-6; the match to TRBD1 covers 7 bases. There are 20 residues in the CDR3. Germline trimming cut 4 bases from V and 0 bases from J; bases unmatched to any gene: 15. CDR1 is LGHNT and CDR2 is FRNRAP in the germline V gene. CDR3 in amino acids: CASGSPSIGTAGSYNSPLHF. As DNA, the CDR3 is TGTGCTAGTGGTTCGCCATCAATTGGGACAGCCGGCTCCTATAATTCACCCCTCCACTTT.

The rearrangement links TRBV2 to TRBJ1-6, with D possibly being TRBD1 (6 bases). CDR1 is SNHLY, CDR2 FYNNEI, per germline. The CDR3 has 14 amino acids. V was clipped by 5 bases and J by 9 bases, with 14 bases between them. CDR3 sequence reads: CASSSTHRASPLHF. The CDR3 DNA sequence: TGTGCCAGCAGTTCAACCCACAGGGCTTCACCCCTCCACTTT. Full variable domain (rest looked up from reference TRBV2 and TRBJ1-6): EPEVTQTPSHQVTQMGQEVILRCVPISNHLYFYWYRQILGQKVEFLVSFYNNEISEKSEIFDDQFSVERPDGSNFTLKIRSTKLEDSAMYFCASSSTHRASPLHFGNGTRLTVT.

This chain connects TRBV5-1 to TRBJ1-2; D possibly corresponds to TRBD1 (6 bases). CDR3 length: 13 residues. Germline V lookup: CDR1 SGHRS, CDR2 YFSETQ. V lost 4 bases, J lost 4 bases, and 11 bases lay in between. The CDR3: CASSTGQSYGYTF. The CDR3 nucleotides are TGCGCCAGCAGCACGGGACAAAGCTATGGCTACACCTTC.

The V and J genes are TRBV2 and TRBJ2-3, with 9 bases lining up with TRBD2. CDR1 SNHLY and CDR2 FYNNEI come from the germline V gene. The CDR3 covers 15 residues. Germline trimming cut 4 bases from V and 10 bases from J; bases unmatched to any gene: 12. CDR3 nucleotides: TGTGCCAGCAGTGTTTCCGGTTTAGCGGGAGAACCGCAGTATTTT. Translating it yields CASSVSGLAGEPQYF. Supplemented by reference TRBV2 and TRBJ2-3, the full variable domain reads EPEVTQTPSHQVTQMGQEVILRCVPISNHLYFYWYRQILGQKVEFLVSFYNNEISEKSEIFDDQFSVERPDGSNFTLKIRSTKLEDSAMYFCASSVSGLAGEPQYFGPGTRLTVL.

This chain joins TRBV12-3 or TRBV12-4 and TRBJ2-1; D not certain. The CDR3 covers 13 residues. V was trimmed by 3 bases and J by 3 bases, leaving 6 bases between them. The CDR3 spells CASSLVLYNEQFF. The CDR3 DNA reads as TGTGCCAGCAGTTTGGTACTCTACAATGAGCAGTTCTTC.

This rearrangement joins TRBV10-3 to TRBJ1-5; D unclear. Germline V gives CDR1 ENHRY, CDR2 SYGVKD. The ends were cut back, 4 bases at V and 1 base at J, with 5 bases in the middle. CDR3 size: 13 residues. The CDR3 DNA is TGTGCCATCAGTGTCCAGAGCAATCAGCCCCAGCATTTT. Amino acids: CAISVQSNQPQHF.

DNA of the CDR3: TGCGCCAGCAGCCTAAGGGTAGGAGGGGGCAAAGAGACCCAGTACTTC. As protein: CASSLRVGGGKETQYF. J is TRBJ2-5 and V is TRBV4-1, with D possibly TRBD1 on 7 matching bases. The CDR3 has 16 residues. The V and J ends lost 4 bases and 3 bases respectively, with 18 bases between them. In germline, CDR1 is MGHRA, CDR2 YSYEKL.

The rearrangement links TRBV19 to TRBJ2-7; 7 bases are shared with TRBD2. The CDR3 is 15 amino acids. V lost 7 bases and J lost 4; bases outside the gene matches: 13. Germline values: CDR1 LNHDA, CDR2 SQIVND (reference sequence). The CDR3 loop reads CASKQRDNAPYEQYF. Written as DNA, the CDR3 is TGTGCCAGTAAACAGCGGGATAACGCGCCGTACGAGCAGTACTTC.

This rearrangement joins TRBV5-5 to TRBJ1-5; 12 positions match TRBD1. The germline CDR1 and CDR2 sequences are SGHKS and YYEKEE (reference sequence). The CDR3 extends over 15 amino acids. J was trimmed by 7 bases and V by 4 bases; bases with no gene match: 6. DNA for the CDR3: TGTGCCAGCAGCGGGACAGGGGGCGCAGGGCAGCCCCAGCATTTT. Its protein product is CASSGTGGAGQPQHF.

The genes are TRBV2 and TRBJ2-3; 13 bases are a match to TRBD2. The ends lost 7 bases at V and 2 bases at J; junction bases unmatched: 6. The CDR3 sequence is 16 residues long. CDR1 and CDR2 (germline): SNHLY, FYNNEI. The DNA of the CDR3 is TGTGCCAGCAACCCGGGACTAGCGGGGTACACAGATACGCAGTATTTT. This gives the protein CASNPGLAGYTDTQYF.

The rearrangement joins TRBV6-6 to TRBJ1-3, with D perhaps TRBD1 (5 bases). The CDR3 sequence is 15 residues long. Trimming took off 7 bases at V and 2 bases at J, with 15 bases between the two ends. The V gene's germline CDR1 is MNHNY and CDR2 SVGAGI (reference sequence). The CDR3 DNA reads TGTGCCAGCATAAGGTCAGGGTCTACTGGAAACACCATATATTTT. Residues: CASIRSGSTGNTIYF.

This clone was seen ten or more times. The V call is TRBV7-9, the J call TRBJ1-5; D is possibly TRBD1 (6 bases). CDR3 length equals 16 residues. Germline V lookup: CDR1 SEHNR, CDR2 FQNEAQ (reference sequence). Trimming stripped 2 bases from V and 1 base from J, with 12 bases between. CDR3 nucleotide sequence: TGTGCCAGCAGCTTAAGTACGGGACACAGCAATCAGCCCCAGCATTTT. It encodes CASSLSTGHSNQPQHF.

This clone was detected a few times. The V and J genes are TRBV28 and TRBJ2-2; D is perhaps TRBD1 (6 bases). The length of the CDR3 is 16 residues. V lost 6 bases and J lost 5, with 19 bases in between. CDR1 and CDR2 (germline): MDHEN, SYDVKM. CDR3 in DNA: TGTGCCAGCAGGGGACACGGACAGACACCTACCGGGGAGCTGTTTTTT. Its protein is CASRGHGQTPTGELFF.

This sequence joins TRBV3-1 (or the pseudogene TRBV3-2) and TRBJ1-6; no reliable D call. This CDR3 is 15 amino acids long. Trimming took off 5 bases at V and 5 bases at J, with 13 bases between the two ends. Germline lookup yields CDR1 LGHDT and CDR2 YNNKEL (reference sequence). The CDR3 sequence is CASSDTGRDNSPLHF. The CDR3 DNA reads TGTGCCAGCAGCGATACCGGGAGGGATAATTCACCCCTCCACTTT.

The chain joins TRBV5-1 to TRBJ2-7; 8 positions agree with TRBD2. With V trimmed by 0 bases and J by 7 bases, 12 bases remained unmatched. Germline lookup yields CDR1 SGHRS and CDR2 YFSETQ. The CDR3 length is 16 residues. The CDR3, as DNA: TGCGCCAGCAGCTTGGGGTTGGGAGCGGGAGCGGAAGAGCAGTACTTC. Translation gives CASSLGLGAGAEEQYF.

This clone was observed a handful of times. The chain employs TRBV4-1 and TRBJ1-1, with 9 bases identical to TRBD1. The ends lost 3 bases at V and 5 bases at J; junction bases unmatched: 7. Germline V gene sequence: CDR1 MGHRA, CDR2 YSYEKL. The CDR3 has 15 residues. The CDR3 loop is CASSHPQGAPTEAFF. In nucleotides, the CDR3 is TGCGCCAGCAGCCATCCACAGGGGGCGCCGACTGAAGCTTTCTTT.

The chain links TRBV5-1 to TRBJ2-5; perhaps TRBD1 as D (5 bases). The V end was cut by 4 bases, the J end by 5 bases, with 12 bases between. The CDR3 spans 13 residues. Germline CDR1 and CDR2: SGHRS and YFSETQ. The CDR3 spells CASSAQDPETQYF. DNA of the CDR3: TGCGCCAGCAGCGCACAGGATCCGGAGACCCAGTACTTC. Complete variable domain (other parts from reference TRBV5-1 and TRBJ2-5): KAGVTQTPRYLIKTRGQQVTLSCSPISGHRSVSWYQQTPGQGLQFLFEYFSETQRNKGNFPGRFSGRQFSNSRSEMNVSTLELGDSALYLCASSAQDPETQYFGPGTRLLVL.

The table lists this clone with a few counts. The chain recombines TRBV7-6 with TRBJ2-3; 9 bases align to TRBD1. V dropped 2 bases and J dropped 4; count of bases not matched to a gene: 7. This CDR3 contains 16 residues. CDR1 is SGHVS, CDR2 FNYEAQ, per germline. The CDR3 DNA is TGTGCCAGCAGCTTAAGGACAGGGGTTTATCCAGATACGCAGTATTTT. Its translation: CASSLRTGVYPDTQYF.

The chain carries TRBV5-4 and TRBJ1-2; no clear D gene. The CDR3 sequence is 16 residues long. Germline CDR1 and CDR2: SGHNT and YYREEE (reference sequence). Trimming took off 1 base at V and 0 bases at J, with 13 bases between the two ends. CDR3 in amino acids: CASSLTKHVSNYGYTF. In DNA, the CDR3 is TGTGCCAGCAGCTTGACTAAACACGTCTCTAACTATGGCTACACCTTC.